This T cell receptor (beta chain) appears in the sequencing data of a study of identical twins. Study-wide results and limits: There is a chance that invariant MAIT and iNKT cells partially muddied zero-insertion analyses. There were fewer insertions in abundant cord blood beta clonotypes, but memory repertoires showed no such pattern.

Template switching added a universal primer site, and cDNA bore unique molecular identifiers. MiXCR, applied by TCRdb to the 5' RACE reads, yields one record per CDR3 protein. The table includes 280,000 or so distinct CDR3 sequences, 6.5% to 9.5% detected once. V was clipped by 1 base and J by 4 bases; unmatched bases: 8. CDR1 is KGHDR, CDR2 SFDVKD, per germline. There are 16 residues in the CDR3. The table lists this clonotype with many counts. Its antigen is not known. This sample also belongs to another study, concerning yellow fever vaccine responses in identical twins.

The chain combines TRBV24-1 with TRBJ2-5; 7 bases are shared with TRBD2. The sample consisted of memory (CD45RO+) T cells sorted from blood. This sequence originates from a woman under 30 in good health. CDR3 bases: TGTGCCACCAGTGATTTTTCAGCGGGAAATAGAGAGACCCAGTACTTC. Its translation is CATSDFSAGNRETQYF.